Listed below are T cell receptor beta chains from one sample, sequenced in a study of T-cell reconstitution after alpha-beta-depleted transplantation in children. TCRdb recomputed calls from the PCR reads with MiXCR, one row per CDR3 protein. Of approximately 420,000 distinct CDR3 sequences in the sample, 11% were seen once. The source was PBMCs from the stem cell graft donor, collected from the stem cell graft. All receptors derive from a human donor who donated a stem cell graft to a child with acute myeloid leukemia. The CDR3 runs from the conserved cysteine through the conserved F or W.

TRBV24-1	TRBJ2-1	CATSDPQAGGNYNEQFF
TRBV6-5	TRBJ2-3	CASRVIGTDTQYF
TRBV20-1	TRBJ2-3	CSARSWGSGEDTQYF
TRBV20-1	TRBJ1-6	CSARDRLKGNSPLHF
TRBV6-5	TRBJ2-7	CASTSSGIYEQYF
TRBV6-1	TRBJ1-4	CASSRDRVDEKLFF
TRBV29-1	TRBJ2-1	CSGRTSYYEQFF
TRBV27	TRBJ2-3	CASRRTSSIAQYF
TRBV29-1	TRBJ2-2	CSARTGLFGELFF
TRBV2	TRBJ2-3	CASTASAYTDTQYF
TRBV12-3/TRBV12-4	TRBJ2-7	CASVAPSSYEQYF
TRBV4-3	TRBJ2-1	CASSPYQTSGRVGSYNEQFF
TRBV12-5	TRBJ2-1	CASGQGISGYNEQFF
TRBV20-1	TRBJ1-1	CSARDPDIGTDTEAFF
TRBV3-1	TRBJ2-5	CASSTRTGGKETQYF
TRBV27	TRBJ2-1	CASGYVEQFF
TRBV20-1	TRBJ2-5	CSASNSQETQYF
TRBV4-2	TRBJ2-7	CASSQGQGPVDEQYF